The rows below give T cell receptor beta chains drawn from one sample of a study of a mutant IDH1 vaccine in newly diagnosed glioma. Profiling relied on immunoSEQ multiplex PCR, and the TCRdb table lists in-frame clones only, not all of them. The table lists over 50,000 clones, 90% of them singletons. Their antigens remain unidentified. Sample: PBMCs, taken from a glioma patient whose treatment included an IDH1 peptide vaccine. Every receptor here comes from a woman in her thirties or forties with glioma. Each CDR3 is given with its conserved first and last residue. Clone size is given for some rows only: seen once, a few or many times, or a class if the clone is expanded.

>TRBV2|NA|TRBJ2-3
CASLAEGAGTDTQYF
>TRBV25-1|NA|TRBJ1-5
CASSSGASNQPQHF
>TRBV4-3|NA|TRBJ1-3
CASSQGVGGTSGNTIYF
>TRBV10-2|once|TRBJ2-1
CASSLGSLAGSYNEQFF
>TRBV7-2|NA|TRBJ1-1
CASSLSAGSTEAFF
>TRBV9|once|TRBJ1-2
CASSGPRLPYELYGYTF
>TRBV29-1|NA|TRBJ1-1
CSVVTGAGGEAFF
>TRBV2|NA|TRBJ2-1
CASRSSGSLVHEQFF
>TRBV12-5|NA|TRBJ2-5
CASGLDTGVETQYF
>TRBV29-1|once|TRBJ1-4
CSVQGGEARNEKLFF
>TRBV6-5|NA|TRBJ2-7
CASSYRAGRGAYEQYF
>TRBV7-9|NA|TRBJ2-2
CASSRWPGELFF
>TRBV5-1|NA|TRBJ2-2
CASSPRTSGSSGELFF
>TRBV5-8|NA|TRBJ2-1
CASNPGGHYNEQFF
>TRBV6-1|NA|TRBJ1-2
CASSLLRSGGYTF
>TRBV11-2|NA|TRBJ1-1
CASSRPGRGQNTEAFF
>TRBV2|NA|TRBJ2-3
CASSEERAPGTDTQYF
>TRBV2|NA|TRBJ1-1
CASSSAGALTEAFF
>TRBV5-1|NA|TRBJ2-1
CASSTASGGRLEQFF
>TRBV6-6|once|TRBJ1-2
CASRPRTGGSYGYTF
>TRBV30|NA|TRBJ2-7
CAWSDPRPSGSRGAVYEQYF
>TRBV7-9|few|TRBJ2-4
CASSPGTSGGAIQYF
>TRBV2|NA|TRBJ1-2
CASSETGASYGYTF
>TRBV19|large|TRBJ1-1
CASSRARGGPTHEAFF
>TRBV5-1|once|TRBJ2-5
CASSSEGQETQYF
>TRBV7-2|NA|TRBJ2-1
CASSLGQDDEQFF
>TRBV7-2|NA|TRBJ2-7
CASSSPGLAFIPSYEQYF
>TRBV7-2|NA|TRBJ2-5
CASSLVVIAGGQETQYF